These 8 T cell receptor beta chains were all obtained from the same sample, sequenced in a study of CD8 T cells in Susac syndrome. Random hexamers primed reverse transcription of about 0.45 to 1 ug RNA. MiXCR was run by TCRdb on the immunoSEQ multiplex PCR reads, yielding one entry per CDR3 protein. This table has 150,000 to 180,000 distinct CDR3 sequences, roughly 94% appearing once. Sequencing was performed on CD8+ T cells from PBMCs. These receptors were collected from a human donor with multiple sclerosis.

The chain combines TRBV20-1 with TRBJ1-5, with 8 bases fitting TRBD1. This CDR3 is built from 17 residues. Losses at the gene ends were 1 base for V and 2 bases for J; bases not matched to a gene: 10. Germline assignment: CDR1 DFQATT and CDR2 SNEGSKA (reference sequence). The CDR3 is CSARGLDRDDRNQPQHF. The CDR3, as DNA: TGCAGTGCTAGAGGCCTGGACAGGGATGATCGCAATCAGCCCCAGCATTTT.

The V call is TRBV4-3, the J call TRBJ2-7; perhaps TRBD2 as D (7 bases). The CDR3 is 14 amino acids. Trimming took 0 bases from V and 6 from J, leaving 12 bases between them. Germline CDR1 reads LGHNA; CDR2 reads YSLEER. CDR3 amino acids: CASSQDSAGAEQYF. The CDR3 coding sequence is TGCGCCAGCAGCCAAGATTCGGCGGGGGCCGAGCAGTACTTC.

V usage is TRBV9 and J usage is TRBJ1-3; D possibly corresponds to TRBD1 (6 bases). With 4 bases removed from V and 4 bases from J, the gap between germline ends came to 18 bases. Germline V lookup: CDR1 SGDLS, CDR2 YYNGEE. The CDR3 has 16 amino acids. Here the CDR3 DNA reads TGTGCCAGCAGCCCTCGGGTAGGGGGATACGGAAACACCATATATTTT. It specifies CASSPRVGGYGNTIYF.

V and J are TRBV7-9 and TRBJ1-1; a weak D match, TRBD1 (6 bases). The CDR3 is 14 amino acids. The V end was cut by 5 bases, the J end by 4 bases, with 14 bases between. The germline V gene has CDR1 SEHNR and CDR2 FQNEAQ (reference sequence). The CDR3 here is CASSTPKGGTEAFF. CDR3 in DNA: TGTGCCAGCAGCACCCCTAAAGGGGGCACTGAAGCTTTCTTT. The full variable domain, its missing parts supplied by reference TRBV7-9 and TRBJ1-1, is DTGVSQNPRHKITKRGQNVTFRCDPISEHNRLYWYRQTLGQGPEFLTYFQNEAQLEKSRLLSDRFSAERPKGSFSTLEIQRTEQGDSAMYLCASSTPKGGTEAFFGQGTRLTVV.

The rearrangement uses TRBV7-7 and TRBJ2-5; TRBD2 agrees at 9 bases. The germline CDR1 and CDR2 sequences are SSHAT and FNYEAQ (reference sequence). Unmatched junction bases numbered 15, after V lost 5 bases and J lost 2 bases. CDR3 size: 18 residues. In nucleotides, the CDR3 is TGTGCCAGCAGCCCAACTAGAGGCCAGCGGGGGGAACAAGAGACCCAGTACTTC. This translates into CASSPTRGQRGEQETQYF.

The V call is TRBV4-1, the J call TRBJ2-2, with unresolved D. The CDR3 sequence is 15 residues long. Germline V lookup: CDR1 MGHRA, CDR2 YSYEKL. V lost 1 base and J 4 bases, leaving 10 bases between the germline ends. The CDR3 protein is CASSQGLGFTGELFF. The CDR3 coding sequence is TGCGCCAGCAGCCAAGGGCTGGGGTTCACCGGGGAGCTGTTTTTT.

CDR3 nucleotide sequence: TGTGCCAGCAGCTTAGGCCTACGGGGGGAAACCCAAGAGACCCAGTACTTC. Translated: CASSLGLRGETQETQYF. J is TRBJ2-5 and V is TRBV13, with TRBD2 identical over 7 bases. Germline CDR1 is PRHDT and CDR2 is FYEKMQ (reference sequence). The CDR3 is made up of 17 amino acids. The trim removed 0 bases at V and 1 base at J, leaving 8 bases unmatched.

The rearrangement links TRBV6-5 to TRBJ1-2, with D tentatively TRBD1 (6 bases). The germline V gene has CDR1 MNHEY and CDR2 SVGAGI. The CDR3 runs 17 residues. V dropped 0 bases and J dropped 4 bases, with 18 bases sitting between them. CDR3 sequence reads: CASSYSPTGGIPYGYTF. DNA of the CDR3: TGTGCCAGCAGTTACTCTCCGACAGGAGGGATTCCCTATGGCTACACCTTC.